A single sample gave rise to the 11 T cell receptor beta chains below, sequenced in a study of shared clonotypes between healthy human individuals. The assay was immunoSEQ multiplex PCR, and TCRdb's table has in-frame clones only and misses some. The repertoire holds roughly 1,100,000 clones, with more than 60% as singletons. What was sequenced was memory CD4+ T cells sorted from blood. Subset given: CD45RA-negative fraction. All receptors derive from a young man in good health.

A few counts support this clone. The chain uses TRBV11-2 and TRBJ2-1, with 7 bases matching TRBD1. In germline, CDR1 is SGHAT, CDR2 FQNNGV. The CDR3 is made up of 15 amino acids. V shed 6 bases, J shed 0 bases, and the junction held 5 bases outside the gene matches. This chain's CDR3 is CASRRQGFSYNEQFF. The CDR3 DNA reads as TGTGCCAGCAGACGACAGGGATTCTCCTACAATGAGCAGTTCTTC.

The V and J genes are TRBV5-1 and TRBJ1-3, with 11 nucleotides matching TRBD1. CDR1 and CDR2 from the germline V gene are SGHRS and YFSETQ. CDR3 length: 19 residues. V lost 4 bases to trimming and J lost 2 bases; unmatched junction nucleotides: 14. CDR3 in amino acids: CASSLGRTGGSGTGNTIYF. In DNA, the CDR3 is TGCGCCAGCAGCCTAGGAAGGACAGGGGGCTCTGGAACTGGAAACACCATATATTTT.

The V and J genes are TRBV10-3 and TRBJ1-5; D is ambiguous. The CDR3 has 14 amino acids. The V end lost 2 bases, the J end lost 0 bases, and 5 bases lay between the germline ends. Germline lookup yields CDR1 ENHRY and CDR2 SYGVKD. The CDR3 DNA is TGTGCCATCAGTGAGGGAGCTAGCAATCAGCCCCAGCATTTT. Encoded protein: CAISEGASNQPQHF.

This chain joins TRBV5-1 and TRBJ2-7; 7 positions match TRBD1. Looked up from germline, CDR1 is SGHRS and CDR2 is YFSETQ. This CDR3 contains 15 residues. Trimming took 4 bases from V and 5 from J; bases not matched to a gene: 12. The CDR3 loop is CASSKGQTSADEQYF. The CDR3 DNA reads as TGCGCCAGCAGCAAGGGACAGACATCAGCCGACGAGCAGTACTTC.

The chain is built from TRBV19 and TRBJ2-6; possible D gene TRBD1, 6 bases. Germline CDR1 is LNHDA and CDR2 is SQIVND (reference sequence). The length of the CDR3 is 16 residues. Trimming removed 3 bases at V and 0 bases at J, with 9 bases between. CDR3 in DNA: TGTGCCAGTAGTATCCACAGGGTCTCTGGGGCCAACGTCCTGACTTTC. Translating gives CASSIHRVSGANVLTF.

The genes are TRBV5-5 and TRBJ2-2, with TRBD2 identical over 8 bases. Germline V gene sequence: CDR1 SGHKS, CDR2 YYEKEE (reference sequence). The CDR3 runs 17 residues. J gave up 5 bases and V 4 bases, and 13 bases lay outside the gene matches. The CDR3 loop is CASSIPGGLALTGELFF. CDR3 DNA: TGTGCCAGCAGCATCCCCGGAGGACTAGCTTTGACCGGGGAGCTGTTTTTT.

The chain combines TRBV6-5 with TRBJ2-7; 10 nucleotides match TRBD1. V dropped 5 bases and J dropped 5; count of bases not matched to a gene: 6. Per germline, CDR1 MNHEY and CDR2 SVGAGI. The CDR3 extends over 14 amino acids. The CDR3 DNA is TGTGCCAGCAGTACCAGGGACAGGGGAAACGAGCAGTACTTC. Its protein product is CASSTRDRGNEQYF.

The chain recombines TRBV29-1 with TRBJ2-7; a weak D match, TRBD2 (5 bases). V dropped 6 bases and J dropped 0 bases, with 21 bases sitting between them. Per germline, CDR1 SQVTM and CDR2 ANQGSEA. The CDR3 is 16 amino acids. The CDR3 region is CSVVLGIPQSSYEQYF. CDR3 coding DNA: TGCAGCGTCGTACTAGGGATCCCTCAAAGCTCCTACGAGCAGTACTTC.

Details on this clone: Other nucleotide sequences in the sample specify the same CDR3. V and J are TRBV7-9 and TRBJ1-1; D not certain. Trimming removed 3 bases at V and 0 bases at J, with 8 bases between. Looked up from germline, CDR1 is SEHNR and CDR2 is FQNEAQ (reference sequence). The CDR3 is 14 residues long. This chain's CDR3 is CASSLGSMNTEAFF. CDR3 nucleotide sequence: TGTGCCAGCAGCTTGGGCAGCATGAACACTGAAGCTTTCTTT. Together with reference TRBV7-9 and TRBJ1-1, the CDR3 gives the full variable domain: DTGVSQNPRHKITKRGQNVTFRCDPISEHNRLYWYRQTLGQGPEFLTYFQNEAQLEKSRLLSDRFSAERPKGSFSTLEIQRTEQGDSAMYLCASSLGSMNTEAFFGQGTRLTVV.

The chain carries TRBV29-1 and TRBJ2-7; D may be TRBD1 (6 bases). V was shortened by 8 bases and J by 3 bases, with 14 bases between the two germline ends. The CDR3 contains 12 residues. Germline loops: CDR1 SQVTM, CDR2 ANQGSEA. The CDR3 is CSFGQTFYEQYF. CDR3 bases: TGCAGCTTCGGACAGACCTTCTACGAGCAGTACTTC.

The chain links TRBV6-5 to TRBJ2-1, with 10 bases that match TRBD2. CDR3 length equals 14 residues. Germline loops: CDR1 MNHEY, CDR2 SVGAGI. Trimming cost V 5 bases and J 7 bases; bases outside gene matches: 5. CDR3 nucleotide sequence: TGTGCCAGCAGTATACTAGCGGGGATGAATGAGCAGTTCTTC. This sequence encodes CASSILAGMNEQFF.